The clone carrying this T cell receptor beta chain was seen a few times. The data originate from a study of blood T cells in healthy people across ages. At the level of the study: Template switching recovered approximately one barcoded beta molecule for every two T cells.

Then a second PCR, running roughly 7 to 11 cycles, was carried out with a sample-barcoded 5' primer and a J-beta primer mix. Each CDR3 protein is one row after TCRdb ran MiXCR on the 5' RACE reads. The sample carries under 2,000,000 distinct CDR3 sequences, approximately 50% recorded once. Looked up from germline, CDR1 is DFQATT and CDR2 is SNEGSKA (reference sequence). V lost 6 bases to trimming and J lost 2 bases, with 15 bases between them. This CDR3 comprises 14 residues. The sample was blood. The rearrangement joins TRBV20-1 to TRBJ2-3; possibly TRBD2 for D (5 bases). The TCR sequence derives from a woman between 40 and 50 years old in good health. The chain's CDR3 is CSAMWAGLTDTQYF. CDR3 DNA sequence: TGCAGTGCAATGTGGGCGGGCCTCACAGATACGCAGTATTTT.